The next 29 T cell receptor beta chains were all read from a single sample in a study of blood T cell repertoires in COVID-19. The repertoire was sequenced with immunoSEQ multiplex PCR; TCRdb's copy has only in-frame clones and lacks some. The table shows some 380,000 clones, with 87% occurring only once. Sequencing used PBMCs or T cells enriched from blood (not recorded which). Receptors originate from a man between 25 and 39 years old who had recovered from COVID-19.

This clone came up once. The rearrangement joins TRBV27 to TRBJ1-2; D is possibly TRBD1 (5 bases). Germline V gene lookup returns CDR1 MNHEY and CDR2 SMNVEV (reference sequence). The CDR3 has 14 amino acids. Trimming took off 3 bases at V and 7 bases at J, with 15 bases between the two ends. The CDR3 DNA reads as TGTGCCAGCAGTTTTTCGGGGGGGGTAGGTGGCTACACCTTC. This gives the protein CASSFSGGVGGYTF.

For the CDR3, the DNA is TGTGCCAGCAGTTACTCGGGCGTGAACCAGCCCCAGCATTTT. This sequence encodes CASSYSGVNQPQHF. The rearrangement joins TRBV6-5 to TRBJ1-5; D remains unclear. Germline V gene lookup returns CDR1 MNHEY and CDR2 SVGAGI. V gave up 0 bases and J gave up 7 bases, with 10 bases separating them. There are 14 residues in the CDR3.

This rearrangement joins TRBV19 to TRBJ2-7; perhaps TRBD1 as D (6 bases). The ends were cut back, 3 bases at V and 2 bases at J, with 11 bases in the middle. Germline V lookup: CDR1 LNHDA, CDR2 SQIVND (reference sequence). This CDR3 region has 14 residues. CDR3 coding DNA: TGTGCCAGTAGTATTAATACAGGGCCCTACGAGCAGTACTTC. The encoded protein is CASSINTGPYEQYF.

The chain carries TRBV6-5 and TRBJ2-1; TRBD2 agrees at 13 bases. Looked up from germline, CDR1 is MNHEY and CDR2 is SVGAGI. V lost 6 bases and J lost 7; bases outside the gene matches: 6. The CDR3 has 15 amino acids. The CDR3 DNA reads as TGTGCCAGCAGCCCACTAGCGGGGGGGAAAAATGAGCAGTTCTTC. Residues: CASSPLAGGKNEQFF.

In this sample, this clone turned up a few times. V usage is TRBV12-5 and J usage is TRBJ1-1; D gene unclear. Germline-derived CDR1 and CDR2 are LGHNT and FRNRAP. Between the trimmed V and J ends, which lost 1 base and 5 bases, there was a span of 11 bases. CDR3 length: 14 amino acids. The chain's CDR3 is CASGLDPRGTEAFF. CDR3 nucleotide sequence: TGTGCTAGTGGTTTGGACCCCCGAGGGACTGAAGCTTTCTTT.

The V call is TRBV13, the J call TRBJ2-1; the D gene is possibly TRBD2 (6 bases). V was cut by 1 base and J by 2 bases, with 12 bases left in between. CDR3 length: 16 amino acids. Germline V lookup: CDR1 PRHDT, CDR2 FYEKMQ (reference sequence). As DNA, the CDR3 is TGTGCCAGCAGCTTAGATTTGGGACTGACCTACAATGAGCAGTTCTTC. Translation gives CASSLDLGLTYNEQFF.

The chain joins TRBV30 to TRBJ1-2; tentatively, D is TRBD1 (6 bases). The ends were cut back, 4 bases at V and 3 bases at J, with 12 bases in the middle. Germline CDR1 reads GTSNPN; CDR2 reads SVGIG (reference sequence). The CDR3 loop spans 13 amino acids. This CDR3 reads CAWIGGWDYGYTF. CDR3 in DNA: TGTGCCTGGATTGGGGGCTGGGACTATGGCTACACCTTC.

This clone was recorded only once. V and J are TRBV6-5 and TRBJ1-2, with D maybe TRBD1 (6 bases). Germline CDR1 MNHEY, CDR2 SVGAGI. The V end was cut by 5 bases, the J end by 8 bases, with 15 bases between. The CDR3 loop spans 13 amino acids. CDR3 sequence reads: CASSNQGLVGYTF. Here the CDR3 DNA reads TGTGCCAGCAGTAACCAGGGGCTGGTAGGCTACACCTTC.

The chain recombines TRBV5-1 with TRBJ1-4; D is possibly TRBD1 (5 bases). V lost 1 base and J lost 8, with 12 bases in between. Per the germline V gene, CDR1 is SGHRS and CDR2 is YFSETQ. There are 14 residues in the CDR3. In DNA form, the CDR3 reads TGCGCCAGCAGCTTGAGGCAGGGAGGAGAAAAACTGTTTTTT. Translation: CASSLRQGGEKLFF.

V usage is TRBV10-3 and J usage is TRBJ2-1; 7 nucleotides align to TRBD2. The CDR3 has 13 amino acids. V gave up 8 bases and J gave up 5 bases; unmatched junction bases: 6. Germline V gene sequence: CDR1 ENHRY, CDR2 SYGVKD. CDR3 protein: CAIGDRGDNEQFF. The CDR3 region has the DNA TGTGCCATCGGCGACCGGGGGGACAATGAGCAGTTCTTC.

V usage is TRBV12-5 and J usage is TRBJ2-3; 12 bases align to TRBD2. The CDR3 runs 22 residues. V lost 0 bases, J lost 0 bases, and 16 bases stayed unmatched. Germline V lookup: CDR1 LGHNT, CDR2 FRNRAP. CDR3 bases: TGTGCTAGTGGTTTGGTCCTCCCTTTCGTACTAGCGGGGGGCGCTAGCACAGATACGCAGTATTTT. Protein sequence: CASGLVLPFVLAGGASTDTQYF.

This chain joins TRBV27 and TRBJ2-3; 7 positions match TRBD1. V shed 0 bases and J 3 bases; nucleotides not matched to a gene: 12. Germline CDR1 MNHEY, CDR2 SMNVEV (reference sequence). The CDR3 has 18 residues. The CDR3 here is CASSLSTLRQGVTDTQYF. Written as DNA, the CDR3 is TGTGCCAGCAGTTTATCGACCCTCAGGCAGGGGGTGACAGATACGCAGTATTTT.

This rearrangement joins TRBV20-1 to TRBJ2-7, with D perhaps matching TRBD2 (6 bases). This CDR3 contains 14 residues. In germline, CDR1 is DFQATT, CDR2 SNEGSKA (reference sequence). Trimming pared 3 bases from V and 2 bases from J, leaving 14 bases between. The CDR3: CSASSTRPAYEQYF. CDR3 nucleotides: TGCAGTGCTAGTTCGACTAGACCAGCCTACGAGCAGTACTTC.

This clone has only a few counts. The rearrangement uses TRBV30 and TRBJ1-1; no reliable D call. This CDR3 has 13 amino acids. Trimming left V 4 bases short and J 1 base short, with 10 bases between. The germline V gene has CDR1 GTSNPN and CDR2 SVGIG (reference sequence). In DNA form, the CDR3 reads TGTGCCTGGATTGAACAACCGAACACTGAAGCTTTCTTT. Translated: CAWIEQPNTEAFF. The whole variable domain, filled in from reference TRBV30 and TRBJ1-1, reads SQTIHQWPATLVQPVGSPLSLECTVEGTSNPNLYWYRQAAGRGLQLLFYSVGIGQISSEVPQNLSASRPQDRQFILSSKKLLLSDSGFYLCAWIEQPNTEAFFGQGTRLTVV.

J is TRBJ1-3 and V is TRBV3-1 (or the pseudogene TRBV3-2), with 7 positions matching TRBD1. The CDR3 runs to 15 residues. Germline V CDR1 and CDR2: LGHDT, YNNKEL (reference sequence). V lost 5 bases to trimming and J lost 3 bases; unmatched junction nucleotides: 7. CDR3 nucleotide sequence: TGTGCCAGCAGCGAAACCTCAGGGGGTGGAAACACCATATATTTT. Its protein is CASSETSGGGNTIYF.

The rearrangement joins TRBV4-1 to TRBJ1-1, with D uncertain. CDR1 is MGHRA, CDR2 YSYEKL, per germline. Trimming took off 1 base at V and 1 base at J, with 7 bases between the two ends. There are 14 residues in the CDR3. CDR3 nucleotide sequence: TGCGCCAGCAGCCAAGGGGAGGCGAACACTGAAGCTTTCTTT. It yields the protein CASSQGEANTEAFF.

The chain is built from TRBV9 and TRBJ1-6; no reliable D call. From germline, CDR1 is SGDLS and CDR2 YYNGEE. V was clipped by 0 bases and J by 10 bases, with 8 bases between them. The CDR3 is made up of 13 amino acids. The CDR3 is CASSVGESSPLHF. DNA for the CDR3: TGTGCCAGCAGCGTAGGCGAGTCGTCACCCCTCCACTTT. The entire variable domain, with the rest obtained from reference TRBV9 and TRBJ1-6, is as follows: DSGVTQTPKHLITATGQRVTLRCSPRSGDLSVYWYQQSLDQGLQFLIQYYNGEERAKGNILERFSAQQFPDLHSELNLSSLELGDSALYFCASSVGESSPLHFGNGTRLTVT.

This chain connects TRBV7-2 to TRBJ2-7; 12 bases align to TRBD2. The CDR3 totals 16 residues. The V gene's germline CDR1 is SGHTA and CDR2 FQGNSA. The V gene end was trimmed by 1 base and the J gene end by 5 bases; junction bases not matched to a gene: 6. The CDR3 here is CASSLEFRLAGDEQYF. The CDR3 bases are TGTGCCAGCAGCTTAGAGTTCCGACTAGCGGGGGACGAGCAGTACTTC. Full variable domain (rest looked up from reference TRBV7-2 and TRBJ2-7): GAGVSQSPSNKVTEKGKDVELRCDPISGHTALYWYRQSLGQGLEFLIYFQGNSAPDKSGLPSDRFSAERTGGSVSTLTIQRTQQEDSAVYLCASSLEFRLAGDEQYFGPGTRLTVT.

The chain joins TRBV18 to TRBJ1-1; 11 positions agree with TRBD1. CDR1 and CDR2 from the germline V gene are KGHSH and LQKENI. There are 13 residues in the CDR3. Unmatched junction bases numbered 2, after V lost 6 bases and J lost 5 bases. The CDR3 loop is CASSGTGGTEAFF. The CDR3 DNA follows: TGTGCCAGCTCTGGGACAGGGGGGACTGAAGCTTTCTTT.

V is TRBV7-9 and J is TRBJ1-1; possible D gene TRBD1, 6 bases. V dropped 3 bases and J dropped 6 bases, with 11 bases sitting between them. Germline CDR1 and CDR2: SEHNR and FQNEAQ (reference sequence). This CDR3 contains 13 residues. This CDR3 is CASSFRGASEAFF. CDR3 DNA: TGTGCCAGCAGCTTCCGGGGGGCCTCTGAAGCTTTCTTT.

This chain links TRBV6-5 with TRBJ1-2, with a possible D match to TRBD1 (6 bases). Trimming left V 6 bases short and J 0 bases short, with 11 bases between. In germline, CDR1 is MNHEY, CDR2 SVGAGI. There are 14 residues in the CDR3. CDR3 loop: CASSRDTANYGYTF. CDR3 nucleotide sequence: TGTGCCAGCAGCAGGGACACAGCTAACTATGGCTACACCTTC.

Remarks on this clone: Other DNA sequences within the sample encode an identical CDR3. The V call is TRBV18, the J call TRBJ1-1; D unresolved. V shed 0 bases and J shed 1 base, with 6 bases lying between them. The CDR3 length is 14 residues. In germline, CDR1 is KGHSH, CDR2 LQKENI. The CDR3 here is CASSPPNGNTEAFF. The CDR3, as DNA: TGTGCCAGCTCACCACCGAACGGGAACACTGAAGCTTTCTTT.

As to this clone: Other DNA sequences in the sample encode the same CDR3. CDR3 protein: CASSPQTGVNTEAFF. CDR3 nucleotides: TGTGCCAGCTCACCACAGACAGGGGTGAACACTGAAGCTTTCTTT. The gene calls are TRBV18 and TRBJ1-1, with 8 bases identical to TRBD1. This CDR3 is 15 amino acids long. V gave up 1 base and J gave up 0 bases; unmatched junction bases: 1. Germline V gives CDR1 KGHSH, CDR2 LQKENI.

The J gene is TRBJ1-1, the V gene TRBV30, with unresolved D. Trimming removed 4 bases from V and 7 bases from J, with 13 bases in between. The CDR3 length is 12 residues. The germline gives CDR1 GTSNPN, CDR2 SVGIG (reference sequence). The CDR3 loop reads CAWNLGTFEAFF. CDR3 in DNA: TGTGCCTGGAACCTAGGAACATTTGAAGCTTTCTTT. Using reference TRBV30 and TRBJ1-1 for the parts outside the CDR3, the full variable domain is SQTIHQWPATLVQPVGSPLSLECTVEGTSNPNLYWYRQAAGRGLQLLFYSVGIGQISSEVPQNLSASRPQDRQFILSSKKLLLSDSGFYLCAWNLGTFEAFFGQGTRLTVV.

The DNA for the CDR3 is TGTGCCAGCTCAGCCTTTTTAGCCGCCCGGGACTCTAATGAAAAACTGTTTTTT. It specifies CASSAFLAARDSNEKLFF. This chain links TRBV18 with TRBJ1-4, with a weak D call TRBD1 (5 bases). CDR1 KGHSH and CDR2 LQKENI come from the germline V gene. With 5 bases removed from V and 3 bases from J, the gap between germline ends came to 22 bases. The CDR3 is made up of 18 amino acids. Variable domain in full (rest from reference TRBV18 and TRBJ1-4): NAGVMQNPRHLVRRRGQEARLRCSPMKGHSHVYWYRQLPEEGLKFMVYLQKENIIDESGMPKERFSAEFPKEGPSILRIQQVVRGDSAAYFCASSAFLAARDSNEKLFFGSGTQLSVL.

CDR3 DNA: TGTGCCAGCAGTGAAAGGGACTACTCGAGCACAGATACGCAGTATTTT. The encoded protein is CASSERDYSSTDTQYF. The chain recombines TRBV6-1 with TRBJ2-3, with 7 nucleotides matching TRBD2. The CDR3 sequence is 16 residues long. Unmatched junction bases numbered 5, after V lost 2 bases and J lost 0 bases. The germline V gene encodes CDR1 MNHNS and CDR2 SASEGT.

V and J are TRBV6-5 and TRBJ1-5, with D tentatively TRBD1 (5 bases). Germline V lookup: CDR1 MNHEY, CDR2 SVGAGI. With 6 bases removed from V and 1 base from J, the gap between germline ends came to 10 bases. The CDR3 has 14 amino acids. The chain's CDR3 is CASRGLISNQPQHF. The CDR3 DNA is TGTGCCAGCAGGGGACTGATAAGCAATCAGCCCCAGCATTTT.

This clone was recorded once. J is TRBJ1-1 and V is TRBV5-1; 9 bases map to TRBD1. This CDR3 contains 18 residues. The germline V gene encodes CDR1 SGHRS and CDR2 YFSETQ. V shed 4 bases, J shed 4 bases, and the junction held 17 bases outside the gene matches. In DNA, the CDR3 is TGCGCCAGCAGCAAAGCCCCGGGACAGGGCCAAATGGGCACTGAAGCTTTCTTT. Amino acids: CASSKAPGQGQMGTEAFF.

The CDR3 DNA is TGTGCCAGCAGCCCACGGGACACAGGGACCCAGTACTTC. Amino acids: CASSPRDTGTQYF. J is TRBJ2-5 and V is TRBV3-1 (or the pseudogene TRBV3-2), with D tentatively TRBD1 (6 bases). Germline CDR1 and CDR2: LGHDT and YNNKEL (reference sequence). The length of the CDR3 is 13 residues. The V end was cut by 4 bases, the J end by 7 bases, with 13 bases between.